Listed below are T cell receptor beta chains from one sample, sequenced in a study of T-cell memory formation after mild COVID-19. TCRdb fed the 5' RACE reads into MiXCR, producing one record per CDR3 protein. The table records 150,000 to 200,000 distinct CDR3 sequences, 13% of them present only once. The sequenced sample consisted of PBMCs or a T cell subset sorted from them (not recorded which). These receptors all stem from a man younger than 35 who had mild COVID-19 (a few samples of this study predate the infection). Cell type and time point are not known. Each CDR3 is given with its conserved first and last residue. The order of the fields is clone size, J gene, D gene, V gene, CDR3 DNA, CDR3 protein. A D gene is named only where the DNA matches it firmly. Expanded clones are given a class, and other clones once, few, many or no size at all.

size: few
J: TRBJ2-3
D: .
V: TRBV21-1
DNA: TGTGCCAGCAGCAAACCGTCCTTCCACACAGATACGCAGTATTTT
CDR3: CASSKPSFHTDTQYF

size: .
J: TRBJ2-1
D: .
V: TRBV6-6
DNA: TGTGCCAGCAGACAGGGAATGGGTGAGCAGTTCTTC
CDR3: CASRQGMGEQFF

size: few
J: TRBJ2-2
D: .
V: TRBV4-2
DNA: TGTGCCAGCAGCGAAGATTGGAAAACCGGGGAGCTGTTTTTT
CDR3: CASSEDWKTGELFF

size: .
J: TRBJ2-3
D: .
V: TRBV10-3
DNA: TGTGCCATCAGGAGGGACGTAGATACGCAGTATTTT
CDR3: CAIRRDVDTQYF

size: few
J: TRBJ1-3
D: .
V: TRBV28
DNA: TGTGCCAGCAGTTCCGGGACTTTTGGAAACACCATATATTTT
CDR3: CASSSGTFGNTIYF

size: .
J: TRBJ1-4
D: .
V: TRBV7-2
DNA: TGTGCCAGCAGCCCGGGCGGTGCAACTAATGAAAAACTGTTTTTT
CDR3: CASSPGGATNEKLFF

size: many
J: TRBJ1-2
D: TRBD1
V: TRBV7-2
DNA: TGTGCCAGCAGCCCAGGGGGTAGTGGCTACACCTTC
CDR3: CASSPGGSGYTF

size: few
J: TRBJ2-3
D: .
V: TRBV7-2
DNA: TGTGCCAGCACCCTAAGCCGGGGCACAGATACGCAGTATTTT
CDR3: CASTLSRGTDTQYF

size: few
J: TRBJ2-3
D: TRBD2
V: TRBV5-1
DNA: TGCGCCAGCAGCTTGGGGGGACTAGCGAGAGGAGATACGCAGTATTTT
CDR3: CASSLGGLARGDTQYF

size: .
J: TRBJ2-2
D: .
V: TRBV7-7
DNA: TGTGCTAGCAGCTTAGGGACCGGGGAGCTGTTGTTTTTT
CDR3: CASSLGTGELLFF

size: .
J: TRBJ2-7
D: .
V: TRBV7-8
DNA: TGTGCCAGCAGCTTAGACGGGGGGCACGGCTACGAGCAGTACTTC
CDR3: CASSLDGGHGYEQYF

size: few
J: TRBJ2-3
D: .
V: TRBV24-1
DNA: TGTGCCACCAGTGATGAGACTGGGACCGGAGATACGCAGTATTTT
CDR3: CATSDETGTGDTQYF

size: few
J: TRBJ2-3
D: TRBD2
V: TRBV27
DNA: TGTGCCAGCAGGGAGCGGGGGCTTAGCACAGATACGCAGTATTTT
CDR3: CASRERGLSTDTQYF

size: few
J: TRBJ1-2
D: TRBD1
V: TRBV7-2
DNA: TGTGCCAGCAGCTTAGCAGGGGGCCCCTATGGCTACACCTTC
CDR3: CASSLAGGPYGYTF

size: once
J: TRBJ1-5
D: .
V: TRBV6-5
DNA: TGTGCCAGCAGTCGTGGCGCAAATAGCAATCAGCCCCAGCATTTT
CDR3: CASSRGANSNQPQHF

size: .
J: TRBJ2-3
D: TRBD2
V: TRBV20-1
DNA: TGCAGTGCTCCCCAAGGGTGGCGGGGGGGCACAGATACGCAGTATTTT
CDR3: CSAPQGWRGGTDTQYF